This TCR beta chain came from a study of blood T cell repertoires in COVID-19 (TCRdb year 2020). With regard to the full study: Collaborator samples came from the United States, Italy and Spain and covered acute and convalescent phases of COVID-19. Where available, HLA class I and class II types were obtained from metadata supplied by the sample provider rather than from assay-based typing. The prospective study material was composed of cDNA or gDNA derived from T cells, B-cell-depleted T cells, or PBMCs. Subjects who had been exposed to COVID-19, were actively infected with it, or had recovered from it provided the deeply sampled blood TCRbeta repertoires that made up the dataset. The repertoires were released in a freely available public database meant as a resource for research on the immune response to SARS-CoV-2. The samples were drawn from the first 160 participants of the ongoing ImmuneRACE study and from over 950 subjects provided by 6 global collaborators. A de-identified subject ID, COVID-19 status, age in years and sex were almost always included in the sample metadata. Beyond this particular receptor, the publication reports: The quantity of clinical and demographic metadata differed by source and by participant and was supplied without curation.

TCRbeta CDR3 regions were amplified from genomic DNA using the immunoSEQ Assay, a bias-controlled multiplex PCR. As for how the authors treated the data: The number of nucleated cells in each sample was estimated by amplification of reference gene primers within the assay. Sequence reads were collapsed and filtered to measure the absolute abundance of every unique TCRbeta CDR3 rearrangement. For each sample, productive Simpson clonality was calculated as the square root of Simpson's diversity index over productive rearrangements. Not all clones reach the TCRdb copy of this immuneACCESS table, which keeps in-frame sequences only. Checked studies attribute under half of the gap to unresolved V genes and leave the rest unexplained. D and trimming were read from the DNA, whereas the V and J calls and clone size are those reported in that table. This sample is represented by 180,000 or so clones; 86% of them were singletons. The ten largest clones capture roughly 11% of the sample.

One collaborating source in Seattle enrolled patients while the patients were actively infected and followed the patients over time throughout the course of disease. Collaborating institutions collected whole blood in K2EDTA tubes following their own protocols. For TCRbeta analysis, collaborator samples were shipped as frozen whole blood, as isolated PBMCs, or as DNA extracted from either sample type. V lost 0 bases and J lost 2 bases, and the count of bases not matched to a germline gene is 23. CDR1 and CDR2 (MNHEY, SMNVEV) derive from the germline V gene (reference sequence). The cysteine opens and the phenylalanine closes a CDR3 of 22 amino acids. Only the CDR3 DNA is retained, 66 bases long and in frame from the first base. This clone was counted only a few times. Its binding antigen is unknown. The record has no base qualities; no much larger clone is one base away.

The sequence was obtained from a woman aged 55-69 years with COVID-19, enrolled during active disease. The V and J segments used are TRBV27 and TRBJ2-3, with 7 bases aligning to TRBD2. Sample: peripheral blood. Here the CDR3 is given as CASSLSPPLLLLARDLTDTQYF. The DNA sequence is given as TGTGCCAGCAGTTTATCCCCACCGCTCCTCCTACTAGCGAGAGACCTCACAGATACGCAGTATTTT.